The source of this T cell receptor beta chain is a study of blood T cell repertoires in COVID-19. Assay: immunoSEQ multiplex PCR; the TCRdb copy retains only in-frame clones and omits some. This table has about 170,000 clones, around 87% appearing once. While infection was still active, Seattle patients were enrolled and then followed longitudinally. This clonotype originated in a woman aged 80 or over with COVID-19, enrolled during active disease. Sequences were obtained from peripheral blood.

CDR3 protein: CASRLAGGYEQYF. The CDR3 DNA sequence: TGTGCCAGCAGATTAGCGGGAGGCTACGAGCAGTACTTC. The genes are TRBV6-5 and TRBJ2-7; 10 bases are shared with TRBD2. The CDR3 is 13 amino acids. The trim removed 6 bases at V and 3 bases at J, leaving 2 bases unmatched. Germline loops: CDR1 MNHEY, CDR2 SVGAGI.